These 25 T cell receptor beta chains share one sample of origin, sequenced in a study of OX40 agonist ivuxolimab in advanced cancers. TCRdb's copy holds only in-frame clones and misses some; the assay was immunoSEQ multiplex PCR. The sample consists of tens of thousands of clones, around 89% of them appearing once. The source was CD4+ or CD8+ T cells sorted from blood, collected in a trial of the OX40 agonist ivuxolimab. These receptors all come from an adult with an advanced solid tumor such as melanoma, head and neck, liver or kidney cancer.

Here the CDR3 reads CASSVQNSPLHF. CDR3 DNA sequence: TGTGCCAGCAGTGTACAGAATTCACCCCTCCACTTT. The rearrangement links TRBV2 to TRBJ1-6; D is uncertain. With 4 bases removed from V and 7 bases from J, the gap between germline ends came to 5 bases. This CDR3 has 12 amino acids. Germline V CDR1 and CDR2: SNHLY, FYNNEI.

The V gene is TRBV5-6, the J gene TRBJ1-2; 7 bases agree with TRBD1. This CDR3 is built from 17 residues. The V and J ends lost 0 bases and 1 base, in that order; junction bases with no gene match: 9. CDR1 SGHDT and CDR2 YYEEEE come from the germline V gene. The CDR3 loop reads CASSLDVTGESNYGYTF. CDR3 bases: TGTGCCAGCAGCTTGGACGTTACAGGGGAGAGTAACTATGGCTACACCTTC. Looking up the rest from reference TRBV5-6 and TRBJ1-2 gives the full variable domain: DAGVTQSPTHLIKTRGQQVTLRCSPKSGHDTVSWYQQALGQGPQFIFQYYEEEERQRGNFPDRFSGHQFPNYSSELNVNALLLGDSALYLCASSLDVTGESNYGYTFGSGTRLTVV.

The chain links TRBV10-3 to TRBJ2-1; 12 bases agree with TRBD2. The J segment lost 8 bases and the V segment lost 3 bases, leaving 11 bases of the junction unmatched. Germline loops: CDR1 ENHRY, CDR2 SYGVKD. This CDR3 comprises 17 residues. DNA for the CDR3: TGTGCCATCAGTGACCCGACTAGCGGGAGTGTTGTGGATGAGCAGTTCTTC. This codes for CAISDPTSGSVVDEQFF.

The J gene is TRBJ1-2, the V gene TRBV18; D is ambiguous. This CDR3 comprises 14 residues. The V gene's germline CDR1 is KGHSH and CDR2 LQKENI. Trimming removed 0 bases from V and 4 bases from J, with 9 bases in between. CDR3 loop: CASSPPEVPYGYTF. DNA of the CDR3: TGTGCCAGCTCACCACCGGAAGTTCCCTATGGCTACACCTTC.

This clone has only a few counts. The V call is TRBV29-1, the J call TRBJ2-5; TRBD2 aligns across 7 bases. V dropped 4 bases and J dropped 4; count of bases not matched to a gene: 0. Germline V gene lookup returns CDR1 SQVTM and CDR2 ANQGSEA. This CDR3 is 11 amino acids long. CDR3 DNA: TGCAGCGTTGGGGAGGGAGAGACCCAGTACTTC. This codes for CSVGEGETQYF. Based on the CDR3 plus reference TRBV29-1 and TRBJ2-5, the full variable domain is SAVISQKPSRDICQRGTSLTIQCQVDSQVTMMFWYRQQPGQSLTLIATANQGSEATYESGFVIDKFPISRPNLTFSTLTVSNMSPEDSSIYLCSVGEGETQYFGPGTRLLVL.

The chain combines TRBV29-1 with TRBJ2-5, with D tentatively TRBD1 (7 bases). CDR1 SQVTM and CDR2 ANQGSEA come from the germline V gene. The CDR3 is 13 residues long. V was clipped by 4 bases and J by 4 bases, with 13 bases between them. CDR3 nucleotide sequence: TGCAGCGTTGCCCAGGGGGGTGGAGAGACCCAGTACTTC. Protein product: CSVAQGGGETQYF. Full variable domain (outside the CDR3, taken from reference TRBV29-1 and TRBJ2-5): SAVISQKPSRDICQRGTSLTIQCQVDSQVTMMFWYRQQPGQSLTLIATANQGSEATYESGFVIDKFPISRPNLTFSTLTVSNMSPEDSSIYLCSVAQGGGETQYFGPGTRLLVL.

The chain is built from TRBV10-1 and TRBJ1-1; TRBD1 might be the D (6 bases). The CDR3 has 14 residues. The V end was cut by 4 bases, the J end by 3 bases, with 12 bases between. Germline V gene sequence: CDR1 WNHNN, CDR2 SYGVQD (reference sequence). CDR3 region: CASSAGDTDTEAFF. The DNA of the CDR3 is TGCGCCAGCAGTGCAGGGGATACGGACACTGAAGCTTTCTTT.

This clone was picked up one time. The gene calls are TRBV25-1 and TRBJ1-2; tentative D call: TRBD1 (6 bases). Germline-derived CDR1 and CDR2 are MGHDK and SYGVNS. Trimming shortened V by 4 bases and J by 8 bases, and 20 bases separated the two germline ends. The CDR3 sequence is 15 residues long. Written as DNA, the CDR3 is TGTGCCAGCAGTGGACAGGACCCTCCCCCCGGGGGCTACACCTTC. Amino acid sequence: CASSGQDPPPGGYTF.

As regards this clone: This CDR3 is also generated by other DNA sequences in the sample. The chain couples TRBV19 to TRBJ1-3; D gene ambiguous. The CDR3 has 14 amino acids. V was trimmed by 9 bases and J by 0 bases, leaving 12 bases between them. The V gene's germline CDR1 is LNHDA and CDR2 SQIVND (reference sequence). CDR3 in amino acids: CASREGYSGNTIYF. CDR3 nucleotide sequence: TGTGCCAGCCGCGAAGGCTACTCTGGAAACACCATATATTTT.

The genes are TRBV28 and TRBJ2-1; the D gene is possibly TRBD2 (6 bases). Trimming took 8 bases from V and 3 from J, leaving 14 bases between them. Per germline, CDR1 MDHEN and CDR2 SYDVKM. This CDR3 has 14 residues. For the CDR3, the DNA is TGTGCCAGCTGGGCGGGGACCGACTACAATGAGCAGTTCTTC. It is translated as CASWAGTDYNEQFF.

The V and J genes are TRBV5-1 and TRBJ1-4; D ambiguous. The CDR3 runs to 15 residues. CDR1 is SGHRS and CDR2 is YFSETQ in the germline V gene. Trimming removed 5 bases at V and 3 bases at J, with 14 bases between. The CDR3 region is CASSRSPESNEKLFF. The CDR3 coding sequence is TGCGCCAGCAGTCGTTCCCCGGAGTCTAATGAAAAACTGTTTTTT.

The chain links TRBV28 to TRBJ2-3, with 7 nucleotides matching TRBD2. The germline CDR1 and CDR2 sequences are MDHEN and SYDVKM. The CDR3 totals 18 residues. The V gene end was trimmed by 6 bases and the J gene end by 0 bases; junction bases not matched to a gene: 15. Here the CDR3 reads CASSRPLSGTPSTDTQYF. CDR3 nucleotides: TGTGCCAGCAGCCGGCCTCTAAGCGGGACTCCTAGCACAGATACGCAGTATTTT. The entire variable domain, with the rest obtained from reference TRBV28 and TRBJ2-3, is as follows: DVKVTQSSRYLVKRTGEKVFLECVQDMDHENMFWYRQDPGLGLRLIYFSYDVKMKEKGDIPEGYSVSREKKERFSLILESASTNQTSMYLCASSRPLSGTPSTDTQYFGPGTRLTVL.

The chain combines TRBV27 with TRBJ2-2; D may correspond to TRBD1 or TRBD2 (7 bases each). The V end lost 3 bases, the J end lost 7 bases, and 12 bases lay between the germline ends. Looked up from germline, CDR1 is MNHEY and CDR2 is SMNVEV (reference sequence). This CDR3 region has 14 residues. CDR3 sequence reads: CASSFAGGGGELFF. The CDR3 coding sequence is TGTGCCAGCAGTTTTGCAGGGGGGGGCGGGGAGCTGTTTTTT.

The chain has TRBV4-2 and TRBJ2-2, with TRBD2 as a possible D gene (5 bases). The CDR3 has 15 residues. Germline V CDR1 and CDR2: LGHNA, YNFKEQ. The ends were cut back, 0 bases at V and 1 base at J, with 6 bases in the middle. In DNA, the CDR3 is TGTGCCAGCAGCCAAGATCGGGGGAACACCGGGGAGCTGTTTTTT. Protein sequence: CASSQDRGNTGELFF.

The chain joins TRBV2 to TRBJ2-7; 7 bases agree with TRBD2. The CDR3 runs to 14 residues. The V gene end was trimmed by 5 bases and the J gene end by 6 bases; junction bases not matched to a gene: 10. Per the germline V gene, CDR1 is SNHLY and CDR2 is FYNNEI. The CDR3 nucleotides read TGTGCCAGCAGTTCCGGGACTATAGTTGGCGAGCAGTACTTC. Its protein is CASSSGTIVGEQYF.

V is TRBV28 and J is TRBJ1-2, with 8 bases aligning to TRBD1. CDR1 and CDR2 (germline): MDHEN, SYDVKM. J gave up 7 bases and V 1 base, and 8 bases lay outside the gene matches. The CDR3 consists of 15 residues. DNA for the CDR3: TGTGCCAGCAGTTTATTCGACAGGGGAGAAAGTGGCTACACCTTC. Protein product: CASSLFDRGESGYTF.

This clone was found once. The junction departs from the called germline gene at one end, perhaps through a read error. The chain links TRBV7-2 to TRBJ2-7; TRBD1 agrees at 9 bases. This CDR3 spans 14 amino acids. Germline V gives CDR1 SGHTA, CDR2 FQGNSA. Written as DNA, the CDR3 is TGTGCCAGCAGTTTAGCGGACAGGGGCTACGAGCAGTACTTC. It is translated as CASSLADRGYEQYF.

The rearrangement uses TRBV7-9 and TRBJ1-6, with unresolved D. The CDR3 runs 16 residues. V was shortened by 3 bases and J by 5 bases, with 14 bases between the two germline ends. Looked up from germline, CDR1 is SEHNR and CDR2 is FQNEAQ (reference sequence). The CDR3 sequence: CASSLNGPENNSPLHF. CDR3 nucleotides: TGTGCCAGCAGCTTGAATGGACCAGAGAATAATTCACCCCTCCACTTT.

The chain carries TRBV5-4 and TRBJ2-5, with 7 nucleotides matching TRBD1. V shed 4 bases and J 4 bases; nucleotides not matched to a gene: 10. The CDR3 spans 15 residues. Germline values: CDR1 SGHNT, CDR2 YYREEE (reference sequence). CDR3 region: CASSTRDSYSETQYF. The CDR3 DNA reads TGTGCCAGCAGCACCCGGGACAGTTATTCAGAGACCCAGTACTTC.

J is TRBJ2-3 and V is TRBV19, with TRBD2 identical over 8 bases. Trimming removed 5 bases from V and 0 bases from J; junction bases left unmatched: 7. Per the germline V gene, CDR1 is LNHDA and CDR2 is SQIVND (reference sequence). This CDR3 spans 16 amino acids. For the CDR3, the DNA is TGTGCCAGTAGTCCTCAAACTAGCGGTAGCACAGATACGCAGTATTTT. Amino acids: CASSPQTSGSTDTQYF. The full variable domain, rest sourced from reference TRBV19 and TRBJ2-3, is DGGITQSPKYLFRKEGQNVTLSCEQNLNHDAMYWYRQDPGQGLRLIYYSQIVNDFQKGDIAEGYSVSREKKESFPLTVTSAQKNPTAFYLCASSPQTSGSTDTQYFGPGTRLTVL.

This clone was seen a few times. Other nucleotide sequences in the sample specify the same CDR3. The chain couples TRBV7-9 to TRBJ2-2; tentative D call: TRBD2 (5 bases). Germline assignment: CDR1 SEHNR and CDR2 FQNEAQ (reference sequence). The CDR3 totals 15 residues. V gave up 1 base and J gave up 3 bases, with 9 bases separating them. CDR3 loop: CASSLGQEDTGELFF. The CDR3 bases are TGTGCCAGCAGCTTAGGGCAGGAGGACACCGGGGAGCTGTTTTTT.

The chain is built from TRBV28 and TRBJ2-5; 7 bases agree with TRBD1. Germline-derived CDR1 and CDR2 are MDHEN and SYDVKM. The CDR3 sequence is 14 residues long. Germline trimming cut 8 bases from V and 5 bases from J; bases unmatched to any gene: 11. DNA for the CDR3: TGTGCCAGCGTTGAGGGGGCGTTAGGGGAGACCCAGTACTTC. Translating gives CASVEGALGETQYF.

The rearrangement joins TRBV11-3 to TRBJ2-1; maybe TRBD2 (5 bases). The CDR3 contains 13 residues. CDR1 and CDR2 from the germline V gene are SGHNT and YENEEA. The V and J ends lost 11 bases and 0 bases respectively, with 11 bases between them. The CDR3 DNA reads TGTGCCGTGGAGGCACCCTCCTACAATGAGCAGTTCTTC. It encodes CAVEAPSYNEQFF.

The gene calls are TRBV27 and TRBJ2-1; D possibly uses TRBD1 or TRBD2 (6 bases each). The CDR3 runs to 13 residues. V lost 5 bases and J 12 bases, leaving 17 bases between the germline ends. Germline assignment: CDR1 MNHEY and CDR2 SMNVEV (reference sequence). Written as DNA, the CDR3 is TGTGCCAGCAGTCAGACCTCCGGAGGGGGGCAGTTCTTC. This encodes CASSQTSGGGQFF.

This clone was seen only once. The chain combines TRBV19 with TRBJ2-2; D may be TRBD1 (6 bases). The CDR3 runs 14 residues. CDR1 and CDR2 from the germline V gene are LNHDA and SQIVND (reference sequence). V lost 7 bases and J 4 bases, leaving 13 bases between the germline ends. The CDR3 is CASTDRLGTGELFF. In nucleotides, the CDR3 is TGTGCCAGTACTGACAGGTTGGGCACCGGGGAGCTGTTTTTT.